This entry lists 8 T cell receptor beta chains sequenced from one sample in a study of vaccination and CD4 T cells after COVID-19. The study sequenced cultured CD4+ T cell DNA using the Oncomine TCR Beta short-read assay. One entry per CDR3 protein, called by TCRdb with MiXCR from the PCR reads. The repertoire consists of around 18,000 distinct CDR3 sequences, with just over 50% occurring once and the leading ten covering about 20%. Described time point: late sampling 161 to 241 days after vaccination in a few convalescent patients. Documented treatment: roughly 10-day PBMC culture with coronavirus spike peptide pools or control peptides (ViraFEST assay). What these receptors recognize is not known. The sequencing here drew on CD4+ T cells from blood, cultured in vitro, taken about 7 months after SARS-CoV-2 vaccination. The receptor set was obtained from a human donor who had recovered from COVID-19.

The chain has TRBV27 and TRBJ2-3; D not certain. Germline V gene data show CDR1 as MNHEY and CDR2 as SMNVEV (reference sequence). V lost 1 base to trimming and J lost 2 bases, with 10 bases between them. This CDR3 has 15 amino acids. CDR3 sequence: CASSLFGIYTDTQYF. The CDR3 coding sequence is TGTGCCAGCAGTTTATTCGGAATCTACACAGATACGCAGTATTTT.

The CDR3 DNA follows: TGTGCCAGCAGCCGTGGCCAACTAGCGGGAGGAGAGACCCAGTACTTC. This sequence encodes CASSRGQLAGGETQYF. J is TRBJ2-5 and V is TRBV7-3; 12 bases are shared with TRBD2. The germline CDR1 and CDR2 sequences are SGHTA and FQGTGA. Losses at the gene ends were 5 bases for V and 4 bases for J; bases not matched to a gene: 8. The CDR3 length is 16 residues.

This clonotype was counted a few times. V and J are TRBV20-1 and TRBJ2-7, with TRBD2 as a possible D gene (5 bases). Germline CDR1 DFQATT, CDR2 SNEGSKA (reference sequence). V was trimmed by 3 bases and J by 2 bases, leaving 5 bases between them. CDR3 length: 11 amino acids. CDR3 bases: TGCAGTGCTAGGAGGGCCTACGAGCAGTACTTC. Translated: CSARRAYEQYF.

This clonotype was picked up a small number of times. The DNA of the CDR3 is TGTGCCAGCAGCTTAGGTCGGAATCAGCCCCAGCATTTT. Residues: CASSLGRNQPQHF. The chain combines TRBV7-6 with TRBJ1-5; D is undetermined. V was cut by 1 base and J by 4 bases, with 5 bases left in between. Germline V lookup: CDR1 SGHVS, CDR2 FNYEAQ. The CDR3 runs to 13 residues.

The chain recombines TRBV6-1 with TRBJ2-7; D perhaps matches TRBD1 (6 bases). Trimming took off 6 bases at V and 9 bases at J, with 18 bases between the two ends. Germline CDR1 reads MNHNS; CDR2 reads SASEGT. This CDR3 has 13 amino acids. The CDR3: CASRDPQGFGQYF. The CDR3 nucleotides are TGTGCCAGCAGGGACCCACAGGGTTTCGGGCAGTACTTC.

This rearrangement joins TRBV28 to TRBJ1-2; D possibly corresponds to TRBD1 (5 bases). Trimming left V 6 bases short and J 4 bases short, with 24 bases between. Germline V gene sequence: CDR1 MDHEN, CDR2 SYDVKM. The CDR3 covers 17 residues. This chain's CDR3 is CASSGGAGLAEIYGYTF. CDR3 nucleotide sequence: TGTGCCAGCAGCGGGGGAGCAGGCCTAGCCGAGATCTATGGCTACACCTTC.

The rearrangement uses TRBV19 and TRBJ1-5; D remains unclear. CDR1 and CDR2 (germline): LNHDA, SQIVND (reference sequence). This CDR3 has 13 residues. Trimming removed 5 bases from V and 5 bases from J, with 10 bases in between. In nucleotides, the CDR3 is TGTGCCAGTAGTCAACGCGGACATCAGCCCCAGCATTTT. It specifies CASSQRGHQPQHF.

This clonotype was observed a handful of times. The chain uses TRBV15 and TRBJ1-5; D is ambiguous. Per germline, CDR1 LNHNV and CDR2 YYDKDF (reference sequence). V dropped 4 bases and J dropped 2 bases, with 12 bases sitting between them. This CDR3 region has 15 residues. The CDR3 loop is CATSITLSGNQPQHF. For the CDR3, the DNA is TGTGCCACCAGCATTACACTCTCGGGCAATCAGCCCCAGCATTTT.